Listed here are 22 T cell receptor beta chains from one sample, sequenced in a study of identical twins. In TCRdb, the 5' RACE reads were re-called with MiXCR into one record per CDR3 protein. There are about 150,000 distinct CDR3 sequences in the sample; roughly 3.3% occur only once, and around 8% lies in the top ten. The source material was memory T cells sorted from blood. These receptors were taken from a man aged 18-30 years in good health.

This clonotype was counted many times. The V gene is TRBV5-1, the J gene TRBJ1-1; 7 bases agree with TRBD1. Germline-derived CDR1 and CDR2 are SGHRS and YFSETQ. The CDR3 length is 16 residues. With V trimmed by 0 bases and J by 0 bases, 5 bases remained unmatched. CDR3 residues: CASSLGTGNMNTEAFF. Here the CDR3 DNA reads TGCGCCAGCAGCTTGGGGACAGGTAATATGAACACTGAAGCTTTCTTT.

Of note for this clonotype: Possible read error: a much larger clone is one base away. The rearrangement joins TRBV6-1 to TRBJ2-2; TRBD2 matches at 7 bases. Germline values: CDR1 MNHNS, CDR2 SASEGT. The junction had 12 bases not matched to a gene; V was cut back by 11 bases and J by 6 bases. The CDR3 has 14 residues. CDR3 amino acids: CAGRLSGGSGELFF. The CDR3 DNA sequence: TGTGCCGGCCGACTATCGGGAGGCTCCGGGGAGCTGTTTTTT.

This clonotype was picked up many times. This chain joins TRBV10-2 and TRBJ2-6; D may be TRBD1 (6 bases). V lost 2 bases and J lost 0, with 14 bases in between. The CDR3 covers 18 residues. The V gene's germline CDR1 is WSHSY and CDR2 SAAADI. Written as DNA, the CDR3 is TGCGCCAGCAGTGAGAGGCGGACAGTGCCCTCTGGGGCCAACGTCCTGACTTTC. This codes for CASSERRTVPSGANVLTF.

In its sample, this clonotype was seen many times. V and J are TRBV7-9 and TRBJ1-1, with D perhaps matching TRBD1 (5 bases). The germline V and J ends were trimmed by 4 bases and 4 bases, with 16 bases remaining between them. The CDR3 extends over 15 amino acids. The germline V gene encodes CDR1 SEHNR and CDR2 FQNEAQ (reference sequence). The CDR3 spells CASSSQTVSITEAFF. In nucleotides, the CDR3 is TGTGCCAGCAGCTCCCAGACAGTCAGCATCACTGAAGCTTTCTTT.

The sample holds many counts of this clonotype. The chain uses TRBV6-1 and TRBJ2-3; the match to TRBD2 covers 7 bases. The junction had 8 bases not matched to a gene; V was cut back by 8 bases and J by 0 bases. Germline-derived CDR1 and CDR2 are MNHNS and SASEGT. This CDR3 comprises 15 residues. CDR3 DNA sequence: TGTGCCAGCGCCCTACTAGCGACTAGCACAGATACGCAGTATTTT. This translates into CASALLATSTDTQYF.

This clonotype was seen repeatedly, ten times or more. The rearrangement joins TRBV12-3 or TRBV12-4 to TRBJ2-7, with 8 positions matching TRBD1. This CDR3 has 13 residues. The trim removed 3 bases at V and 4 bases at J, leaving 2 bases unmatched. The CDR3 region is CASSFTGGYEQYF. The CDR3 region has the DNA TGTGCCAGCAGTTTTACAGGGGGTTACGAGCAGTACTTC.

This clonotype was observed a handful of times. The chain couples TRBV12-5 to TRBJ2-5; D remains ambiguous. The germline V gene has CDR1 LGHNT and CDR2 FRNRAP. There are 12 residues in the CDR3. V was clipped by 6 bases and J by 2 bases, with 7 bases between them. CDR3: CASGLKQETQYF. The CDR3 DNA reads TGTGCTAGTGGATTAAAACAAGAGACCCAGTACTTC.

This clonotype was detected ten times or more. V and J are TRBV20-1 and TRBJ2-1, with 7 bases fitting TRBD1. Germline V gene lookup returns CDR1 DFQATT and CDR2 SNEGSKA (reference sequence). This CDR3 is 15 amino acids long. The ends lost 5 bases at V and 5 bases at J; junction bases unmatched: 12. CDR3 nucleotide sequence: TGCAGTGCTCTACTACAGGGGAAAGTTAACAATGAGCAGTTCTTC. It codes for CSALLQGKVNNEQFF.

This clonotype was picked up many times. The rearrangement links TRBV7-9 to TRBJ2-2, with D tentatively TRBD2 (6 bases). Germline lookup yields CDR1 SEHNR and CDR2 FQNEAQ (reference sequence). The CDR3 is 15 residues long. V lost 2 bases, J lost 5 bases, and 12 bases lay in between. The CDR3: CASSLNGGITGELFF. In nucleotides, the CDR3 is TGTGCCAGCAGCTTAAATGGCGGGATAACCGGGGAGCTGTTTTTT.

There are many counts of this clonotype. V and J are TRBV15 and TRBJ2-1, with TRBD1 identical over 9 bases. CDR3 length: 18 residues. J gave up 9 bases and V 3 bases, and 18 bases lay outside the gene matches. Germline V lookup: CDR1 LNHNV, CDR2 YYDKDF (reference sequence). The CDR3 coding sequence is TGTGCCACCAGCAGTAAGGTCGGGTGGGACAGGGAAGGGATTGAGCAGTTCTTC. It codes for CATSSKVGWDREGIEQFF.

This clonotype has at least ten counts. The chain links TRBV12-3 or TRBV12-4 to TRBJ2-3; D not certain. The V end was cut by 3 bases, the J end by 2 bases, with 9 bases between. This CDR3 has 14 amino acids. The CDR3 here is CASSLGSTTDTQYF. For the CDR3, the DNA is TGTGCCAGCAGTTTGGGCAGCACCACAGATACGCAGTATTTT.

The sample holds many counts of this clonotype. The V call is TRBV12-3 or TRBV12-4, the J call TRBJ2-1; D not resolved. The V end lost 7 bases, the J end lost 6 bases, and 16 bases lay between the germline ends. This CDR3 is built from 14 residues. The CDR3 sequence: CASKRSGARNEQFF. The CDR3 DNA follows: TGTGCCAGCAAGAGATCAGGCGCACGCAATGAGCAGTTCTTC.

This clonotype was recorded many times. J is TRBJ2-5 and V is TRBV20-1, with D possibly being TRBD2 (5 bases). CDR3 length: 14 residues. Looked up from germline, CDR1 is DFQATT and CDR2 is SNEGSKA (reference sequence). Trimming stripped 5 bases from V and 3 bases from J, with 16 bases between. CDR3 DNA: TGCAGTGCTTTCCCCCTAGGAGCGGAAGAGACCCAGTACTTC. Protein: CSAFPLGAEETQYF.

At least ten counts were recorded for this clonotype. The rearrangement uses TRBV7-2 and TRBJ2-3; 10 nucleotides agree with TRBD2. Germline V lookup: CDR1 SGHTA, CDR2 FQGNSA. With V trimmed by 3 bases and J by 5 bases, 5 bases remained unmatched. The CDR3 runs 15 residues. CDR3 in DNA: TGTGCCAGCAGCTTCCCTAGCGGGGGAAGAGATACGCAGTATTTT. This sequence encodes CASSFPSGGRDTQYF.

This clonotype was detected ten times or more. The V call is TRBV6-5, the J call TRBJ2-3; D remains unclear. This CDR3 has 15 amino acids. Trimming took 3 bases from V and 4 from J, leaving 14 bases between them. CDR1 is MNHEY, CDR2 SVGAGI, per germline. CDR3 region: CASSYAIYSADTQYF. CDR3 nucleotides: TGTGCCAGCAGTTATGCTATATACTCGGCAGATACGCAGTATTTT.

There are many counts of this clonotype. The chain employs TRBV5-1 and TRBJ2-7, with D possibly matching TRBD2 (5 bases). The V gene's germline CDR1 is SGHRS and CDR2 YFSETQ. Trimming shortened V by 3 bases and J by 2 bases, and 12 bases separated the two germline ends. The CDR3 covers 14 residues. CDR3 DNA sequence: TGCGCCAGCAGCTCCCGGACTCCTACCTACGAGCAGTACTTC. It is translated as CASSSRTPTYEQYF.

In this sample, this clonotype turned up a few times. The gene calls are TRBV29-1 and TRBJ2-5; TRBD1 matches at 12 bases. Losses at the gene ends were 0 bases for V and 6 bases for J; bases not matched to a gene: 8. The CDR3 is 16 residues long. Germline CDR1 SQVTM, CDR2 ANQGSEA. This CDR3 reads CSVEDPGTGGVKTQYF. As DNA, the CDR3 is TGCAGCGTTGAAGACCCCGGGACAGGGGGCGTGAAGACCCAGTACTTC. The whole variable domain, remainder taken from reference TRBV29-1 and TRBJ2-5, is SAVISQKPSRDICQRGTSLTIQCQVDSQVTMMFWYRQQPGQSLTLIATANQGSEATYESGFVIDKFPISRPNLTFSTLTVSNMSPEDSSIYLCSVEDPGTGGVKTQYFGPGTRLLVL.

This clonotype was detected ten times or more. The V gene is TRBV11-2, the J gene TRBJ2-7; no clear D. CDR3 size: 14 residues. V gave up 0 bases and J gave up 6 bases, with 12 bases separating them. The germline V gene encodes CDR1 SGHAT and CDR2 FQNNGV. CDR3 coding DNA: TGTGCCAGCAGCTTAGATCCGGCTAGATCCGAGCAGTACGTC. Translated, it gives CASSLDPARSEQYV.

The table lists this clonotype with many counts. The chain employs TRBV5-1 and TRBJ2-1, with 9 bases that match TRBD1. V dropped 0 bases and J dropped 5; count of bases not matched to a gene: 3. Germline loops: CDR1 SGHRS, CDR2 YFSETQ. The CDR3 is 15 residues long. DNA of the CDR3: TGCGCCAGCAGCTTGGGACAGGGGGAAAACAATGAGCAGTTCTTC. As protein: CASSLGQGENNEQFF.

This clonotype was seen ten or more times. V and J are TRBV18 and TRBJ2-1, with D hard to call. Germline CDR1 reads KGHSH; CDR2 reads LQKENI. The germline V and J ends were trimmed by 4 bases and 4 bases, with 8 bases remaining between them. The CDR3 is made up of 13 amino acids. CDR3 amino acids: CASSLGPYNEQFF. In DNA, the CDR3 is TGTGCCAGCTCACTAGGGCCTTACAATGAGCAGTTCTTC.

This chain joins TRBV7-9 and TRBJ1-1, with a tentative D call TRBD1 (5 bases). The V end was cut by 5 bases, the J end by 5 bases, with 21 bases between. The V gene's germline CDR1 is SEHNR and CDR2 FQNEAQ (reference sequence). The CDR3 loop spans 16 amino acids. CDR3 residues: CASSPGPIYLWTEAFF. Written as DNA, the CDR3 is TGTGCCAGCAGCCCGGGACCGATCTATCTATGGACTGAAGCTTTCTTT.

This clonotype showed up many times. The V call is TRBV15, the J call TRBJ2-4; no clear D gene. Trimming stripped 5 bases from V and 0 bases from J, with 14 bases between. Germline CDR1 and CDR2: LNHNV and YYDKDF (reference sequence). This CDR3 is built from 16 residues. The CDR3 reads CATSSNQSLAKNIQYF. The CDR3 bases are TGTGCCACCAGCTCTAACCAGTCACTAGCCAAAAACATTCAGTACTTC.